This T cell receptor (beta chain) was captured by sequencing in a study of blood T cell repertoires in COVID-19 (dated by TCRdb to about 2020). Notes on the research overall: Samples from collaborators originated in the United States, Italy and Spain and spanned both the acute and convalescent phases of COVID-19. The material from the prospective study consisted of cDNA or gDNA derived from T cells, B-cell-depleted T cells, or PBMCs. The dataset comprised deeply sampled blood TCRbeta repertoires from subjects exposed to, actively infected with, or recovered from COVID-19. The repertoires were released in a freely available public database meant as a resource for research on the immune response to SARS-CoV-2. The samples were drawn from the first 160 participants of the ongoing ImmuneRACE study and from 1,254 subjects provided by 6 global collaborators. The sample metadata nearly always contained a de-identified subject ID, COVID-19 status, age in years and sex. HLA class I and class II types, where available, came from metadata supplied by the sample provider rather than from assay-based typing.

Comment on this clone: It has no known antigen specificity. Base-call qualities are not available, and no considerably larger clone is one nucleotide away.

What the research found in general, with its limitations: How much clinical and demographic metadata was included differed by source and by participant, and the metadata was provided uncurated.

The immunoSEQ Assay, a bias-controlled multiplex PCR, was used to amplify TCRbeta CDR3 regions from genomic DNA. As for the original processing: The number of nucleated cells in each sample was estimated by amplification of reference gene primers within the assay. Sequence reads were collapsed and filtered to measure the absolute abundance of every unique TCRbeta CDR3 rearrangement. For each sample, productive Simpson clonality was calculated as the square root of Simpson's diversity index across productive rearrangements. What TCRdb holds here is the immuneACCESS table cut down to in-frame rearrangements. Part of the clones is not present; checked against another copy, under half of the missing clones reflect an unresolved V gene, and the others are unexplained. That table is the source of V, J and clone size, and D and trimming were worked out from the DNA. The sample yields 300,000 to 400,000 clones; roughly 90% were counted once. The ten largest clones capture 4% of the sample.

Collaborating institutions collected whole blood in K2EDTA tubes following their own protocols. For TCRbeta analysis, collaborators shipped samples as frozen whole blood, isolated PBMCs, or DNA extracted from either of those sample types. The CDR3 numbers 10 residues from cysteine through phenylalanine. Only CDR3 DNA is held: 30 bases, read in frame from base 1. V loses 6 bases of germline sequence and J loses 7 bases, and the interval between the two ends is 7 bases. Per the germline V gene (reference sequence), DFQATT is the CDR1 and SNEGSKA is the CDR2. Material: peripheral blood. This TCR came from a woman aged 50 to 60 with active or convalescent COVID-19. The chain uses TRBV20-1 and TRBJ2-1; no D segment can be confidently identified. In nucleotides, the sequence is TGCAGTGCCAACGGGAATGAGCAGTTCTTC. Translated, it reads CSANGNEQFF.